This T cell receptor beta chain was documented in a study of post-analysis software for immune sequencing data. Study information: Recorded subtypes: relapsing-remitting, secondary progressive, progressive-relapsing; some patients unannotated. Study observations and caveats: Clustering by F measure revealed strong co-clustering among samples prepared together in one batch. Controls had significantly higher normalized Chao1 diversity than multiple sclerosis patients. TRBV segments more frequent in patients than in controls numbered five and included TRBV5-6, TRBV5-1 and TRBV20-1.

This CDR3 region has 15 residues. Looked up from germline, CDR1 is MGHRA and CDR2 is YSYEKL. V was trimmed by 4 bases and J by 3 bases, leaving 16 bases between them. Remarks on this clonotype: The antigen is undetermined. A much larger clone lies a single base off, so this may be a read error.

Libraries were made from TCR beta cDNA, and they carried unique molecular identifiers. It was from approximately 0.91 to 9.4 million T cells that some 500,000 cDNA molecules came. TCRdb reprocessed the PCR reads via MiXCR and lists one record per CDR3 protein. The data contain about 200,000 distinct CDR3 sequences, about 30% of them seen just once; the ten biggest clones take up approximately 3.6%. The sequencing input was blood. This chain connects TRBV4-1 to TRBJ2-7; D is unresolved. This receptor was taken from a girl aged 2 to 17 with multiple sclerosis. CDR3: CASSRVPQNFYEQYF. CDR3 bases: TGCGCCAGCAGCCGAGTACCCCAAAATTTCTACGAGCAGTACTTC.